This is a list of T cell receptor beta chains from one sample in a study of naive and memory T cell subsets. TCRdb re-called the UMI-ligation and nested PCR reads through MiXCR, storing one row per CDR3 protein. This table has tens of thousands of distinct CDR3 sequences, 10% to 15% appearing once. The sequencing input was effector memory CD4+ T cells from blood. These receptors came from a human donor in good health. CDR3s include the opening cysteine and the closing phenylalanine or tryptophan. The D gene is left open where the match is weak. Only part of the rows carry a size: once, few, many, or a class if the clone is expanded.

V,J,D,length,size,CDR3,DNA
TRBV20-1,TRBJ2-5,-,14,medium-sized,CSARAASGMETQYF,TGCAGTGCTAGAGCCGCGTCGGGGATGGAGACCCAGTACTTC
TRBV12-3/TRBV12-4,TRBJ1-1,-,13,few,CASSLVMNTEAFF,TGTGCCAGCAGTTTAGTGATGAACACTGAAGCTTTCTTT
TRBV5-1,TRBJ1-6,TRBD1,16,many,CASSLGQGAATSPLHF,TGCGCCAGCAGTCTAGGACAGGGGGCGGCTACTTCACCCCTCCACTTT
TRBV20-1,TRBJ2-1,-,15,few,CSARDLGDPMNEQFF,TGCAGTGCTAGAGATTTGGGAGACCCCATGAATGAGCAGTTCTTC
TRBV29-1,TRBJ2-2,-,12,many,CSVEGGSGELFF,TGCAGCGTTGAAGGAGGATCCGGGGAGCTGTTTTTT
TRBV18,TRBJ1-1,-,15,-,CASSPPIGKGTEAFF,TGTGCCAGCTCACCACCAATAGGGAAAGGCACTGAAGCTTTCTTT
TRBV7-9,TRBJ1-1,-,16,few,CASSLASALMNTEAFF,TGTGCCAGCAGCTTAGCGTCAGCTCTCATGAACACTGAAGCTTTCTTT
TRBV3-1,TRBJ1-1,-,13,-,CASSAQGYTEAFF,TGTGCCAGCAGCGCACAGGGTTACACTGAAGCTTTCTTT
TRBV4-1,TRBJ2-1,TRBD2,15,few,CASSQPQLAGVEQFF,TGCGCCAGCAGCCAACCTCAACTAGCGGGAGTTGAGCAGTTCTTC
TRBV18,TRBJ2-4,-,15,-,CASSPEAGLRVIQYF,TGTGCCAGCTCACCAGAAGCAGGCTTGCGGGTCATTCAGTACTTC
TRBV28,TRBJ2-7,-,13,few,CASRKTGSNEQYF,TGTGCCAGCAGGAAGACAGGCAGTAACGAGCAGTACTTC